This record concerns one T cell receptor (beta chain) sequence. As yet, its antigen is unknown. These data are taken from a study of blood T cells in healthy people across ages. J lost 4 bases, V lost 6 bases, and 13 bases had no gene match. Per the germline V gene, CDR1 is DFQATT and CDR2 is SNEGSKA (reference sequence). The CDR3 contains 15 residues. Each sample used at least 7 million PBMCs. Then a second PCR, running roughly 7 to 11 cycles, was carried out with a sample-barcoded 5' primer and a J-beta primer mix. MiXCR, run by TCRdb on the 5' RACE reads, gives a single entry per CDR3 protein. Here the sample spans about 970,000 distinct CDR3 sequences, about 53% being singletons. Study-wide results and limits: Any conclusive comparison of naive versus antigen-experienced cells was prevented by using unsorted PBMCs. Age brought a roughly linear fall in TCR beta diversity measured per million T cells.

The sequence was collected from a woman aged 55-70 years in good health. Sequenced material: blood. The chain uses TRBV20-1 and TRBJ2-3, with 7 nucleotides matching TRBD2. CDR3 bases: TGCAGTGCCCCGGGGGGACCCGCGGGCGCAGATACGCAGTATTTT. Amino acids: CSAPGGPAGADTQYF.